This T cell receptor (beta chain) was profiled in a study of CD8+ T cells in alopecia areata. General study findings and limits: Across lesional scalp, and particularly alopecia totalis/universalis, clonality surpassed that of normal scalp.

Extracted from the samples, RNA was reverse transcribed into cDNA to serve as the sequencing template. The protocol was immunoSEQ multiplex PCR, while the TCRdb copy is restricted to in-frame clones and leaves out a portion. The sample holds 150,000 to 250,000 clones, 55% to 70% seen once. The treatment denotes: oral pan-JAK inhibitor, 5-10 mg twice daily. PBMCs were stained for CD3, CD4 and CD8, and CD4+ and CD8+ T cells were sorted. Germline V gives CDR1 LNHNV, CDR2 YYDKDF (reference sequence). Trimming took 1 base from V and 4 from J, leaving 11 bases between them. The CDR3 runs 15 residues. Concerning this clone itself: The antigen remains undetermined.

The sequencing used CD4+ T cells sorted from blood, collected at week 4, from a patient treated with tofacitinib. This chain links TRBV15 with TRBJ1-5; possible D gene TRBD1, 6 bases. The source of this sequence is a human donor with alopecia areata. For the CDR3, the DNA is TGTGCCACCAGCAGAGGGGGGGGCGGGAATCAGCCCCAGCATTTT. This codes for CATSRGGGGNQPQHF.